A few counts support the clone carrying this T cell receptor (beta chain). Its cognate antigen is unknown. This sample was included in a study of T-cell memory formation after mild COVID-19. General study points: Confirmation of SARS-CoV-2 specificity was lacking for second-wave clones peaking day 37. Most CD4+ clones that shrank were in CM and EM, while CD8+ ones turned up in EMRA. Clones that contracted from day 15 to 85 had balanced CD4/CD8; later expanders were CD4+ biased. The finding that pre-infection memory included some responding clones suggested that cross-reactive memory joined.

TCRdb called the 5' RACE reads again in MiXCR, with one record for every CDR3 protein. The sample records about 350,000 distinct CDR3 sequences, roughly an eighth being singletons. This CDR3 contains 15 residues. Germline assignment: CDR1 SGHRS and CDR2 YFSETQ. Unmatched junction bases numbered 4, after V lost 4 bases and J lost 2 bases. The sequence was obtained from a man aged 18-30 years who had mild COVID-19 (a few samples of this study predate the infection). Cell type and time point are not known. This chain uses TRBV5-1 with TRBJ2-3; TRBD1 agrees at 10 bases. The sequencing sample was made of PBMCs or a T cell subset sorted from them (not recorded which). CDR3 amino acids: CASSQDRGDTDTQYF. Here the CDR3 DNA reads TGCGCCAGCAGCCAGGACAGGGGGGACACAGATACGCAGTATTTT.